The sequence of this T cell receptor (delta chain) was determined in a study of gammadelta T cells in human blood. TCRdb processed the RT-PCR reads again with the CATT caller. Counted here are some 1,000 delta-chain clones, under 30% occurring once; the ten biggest clones make up about 32%. Germline CDR1 GEAIGNYY, CDR2 EKD. The CDR3 covers 20 residues. On this clone: It is likely a read error: a sequence one base away is far more abundant. At the DNA level, this CDR3 is encoded by other sequences in the same sample as well.

The gene calls are TRDV2 and TRDJ1; no definite D call. This receptor was obtained from a human donor. Sequencing was done on a sample of Vgamma9Vdelta2 gamma-delta T cells from adult blood. The CDR3 coding sequence is TGTGCCTGTGACGCATTATCCCTATCGGCCGCGAAAGGAGACACAGATAAACTCATCTTT. It encodes CACDALSLSAAKGDTDKLIF.